Listed here are 3 T cell receptor beta chains from one sample, sequenced in a study of blood T cells in healthy people across ages (dated by TCRdb to about 2015). The receptor library was made with 5' RACE. Sequencer: Illumina HiSeq 2500. A second PCR of roughly 7 to 12 cycles was run with a J-beta primer mix and a sample-barcoded 5' primer. TCRdb reprocessing: public reads trimmed at Q25 with fastp, clones called with MiXCR, in-frame beta chains kept. Duplicate CDR3 protein sequences are folded into a single record with the most common DNA and genes. The sample table records approximately 940,000 distinct CDR3 sequences; around 48% of these occur just once. The ten largest clones represent over 10% of the sample. The source material was blood. The receptors here all came from a man younger than 45 in good health.

This chain's CDR3 is CASSSQWTSSKDTQYF. Here the CDR3 DNA reads TGTGCCAGCAGCTCACAATGGACTAGCTCTAAGGATACGCAGTATTTT. The genes are TRBV3-1 and TRBJ2-3; 8 bases align to TRBD2. J was trimmed by 6 bases and V by 5 bases; bases with no gene match: 13. Germline CDR1 and CDR2: LGHDT and YNNKEL (reference sequence). This CDR3 has 16 residues.

This clonotype was counted only a few times. This rearrangement joins TRBV5-6 to TRBJ2-3; 7 bases align to TRBD2. The trim removed 0 bases at V and 6 bases at J, leaving 7 bases unmatched. The germline V gene has CDR1 SGHDT and CDR2 YYEEEE. This CDR3 comprises 15 residues. The CDR3 protein is CASSLVAGVVDTQYF. The CDR3 nucleotides read TGTGCCAGCAGCTTGGTCGCGGGGGTCGTGGATACGCAGTATTTT.

The chain combines TRBV29-1 with TRBJ2-4, with D unresolved. The DNA end is a closer match to TRBJ2-5, so the J assignment may be wrong. In germline, CDR1 is SQVTM, CDR2 ANQGSEA. The CDR3 has 15 residues. CDR3 in DNA: TGCAGCGTTTTCCCCGAGCTCACGGTTCAAGAGACCCAGTACTTC. It encodes CSVFPELTVQETQYF.